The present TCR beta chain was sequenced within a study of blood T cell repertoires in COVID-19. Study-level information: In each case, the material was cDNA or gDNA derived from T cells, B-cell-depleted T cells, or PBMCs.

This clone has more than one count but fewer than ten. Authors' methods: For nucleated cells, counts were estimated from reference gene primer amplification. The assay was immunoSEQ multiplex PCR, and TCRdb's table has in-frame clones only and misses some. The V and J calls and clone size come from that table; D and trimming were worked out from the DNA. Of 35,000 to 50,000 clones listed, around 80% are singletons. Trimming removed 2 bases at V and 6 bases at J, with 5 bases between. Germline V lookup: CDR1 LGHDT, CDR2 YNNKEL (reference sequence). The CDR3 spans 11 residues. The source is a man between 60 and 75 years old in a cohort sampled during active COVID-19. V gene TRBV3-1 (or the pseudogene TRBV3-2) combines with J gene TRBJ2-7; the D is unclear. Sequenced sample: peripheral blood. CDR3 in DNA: TGTGCCAGCAGCCAAAGGAGCGAGCAGTACTTC. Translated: CASSQRSEQYF.